This record covers a single T cell receptor beta chain. This clone's antigen is unknown. Base qualities are not at hand, and no much larger clone is one base apart. The data belong to a study of graft-versus-host responses after intestinal transplantation (dated by TCRdb to the early 2020s). Some background on the complete study: The transplants that recipients got were multivisceral, liver-intestinal, or isolated intestinal. The cohort enrolled 24 intestinal transplant recipients, one of whom was a retransplant, and 3 patients without pretransplant specimens were excluded. Donor T cell macrochimerism was defined as a peak of at least 4% donor T cells among recipient peripheral blood mononuclear cells. Every recipient was given anti-thymocyte globulin induction, followed by about three years of maintenance tacrolimus and steroids. After intestinal transplantation, graft-versus-host and host-versus-graft alloreactive T cell clones were followed in the graft, circulation and bone marrow using bulk TCR-beta CDR3 sequencing. To identify alloreactive clones, pre-transplant mixed lymphocyte reaction products were sequenced and then compared with unstimulated pre-transplant donor and recipient T cells. Instead of going to the commercial service, samples from a few later patients were sequenced in-house on an Illumina MiSeq and processed with MiXCR. The research as a whole found: Early after transplant, declines in HvG clones were associated with peak levels of circulating GvH clones. GvH clones were found in recipient bone marrow, and some of the GvH clones appeared earlier in ileal mucosa or blood, which is consistent with an intestinal mucosal origin. Conclusions were limited by the relatively low number and heterogeneity of intestinal transplant patients. High GvH to HvG T cell clonal ratios were observed in the allografts of patients with donor T cell macrochimerism.

The library was produced with the immunoSEQ multiplex PCR assay. For most patients, genomic DNA was isolated with the Qiagen DNeasy Blood and Tissue Kit and sent frozen to Adaptive Biotechnologies for TCR sequencing. High-throughput TCR-beta CDR3 sequencing of genomic DNA from most patients was performed by Adaptive Biotechnologies. As for the authors' bioinformatics: Adaptive's ImmunoSEQ software was the source of the TCR sequencing data for 15 to 20 patients, while a few other patients were processed with MiXCR and VDJtools. To correct CD4 versus CD8 sorting errors, any sequence found in both subsets at a frequency ratio below 5:1 was removed. CDR3 nucleotide sequences shared by donor and recipient were removed because the origin of these sequences could not be assigned. To be classed as alloreactive, a clone needed at least 2-fold expansion over unstimulated cells and a minimum CFSE-low frequency of 0.002% (template counts) or 0.001% (read counts). Clones were considered mappable if detected in sequenced pre-transplant spleen, lymph node, or MLR CFSE-low populations of the donor or recipient. The cumulative frequency of alloreactive clones was calculated as a percentage of all sequences, weighted by copy number. In TCRdb, the immuneACCESS table is reduced to in-frame sequences with V and J assigned. These tables do not hold every clone; where another copy was compared, an unresolved V gene accounts for under half, and the others remain unexplained. The V and J calls and clone size come from that table; D and trimming were worked out from the DNA. Counted in this sample were 23,000 or so clones; roughly 78% of them appeared once. The ten most abundant clones make up 0.93% of the sample.

The CDR3 holds 13 amino acids from the cysteine to the phenylalanine. Only the CDR3 part of the read is kept: 39 bases, read in frame from the first base. The germline V gene gives CDR1 as MNHNS and CDR2 as SASEGT. Relative to germline, V is missing 5 bases and J is missing 8 bases, with 5 bases of the junction outside any gene match. The meaning of the sample's time point label: cells obtained before transplantation from donor or recipient. CD3+CD4+ and CD3+CD8+ populations were FACS-sorted from unstimulated pre-transplant donor and recipient cells taken from spleen or lymph nodes. Here the sequenced sample was unstimulated CD8+ T cells sorted from spleen or lymph node cells, taken before transplant. The receptor comes from a human donor who was the organ donor for an intestinal transplant. The chain is made from TRBV6-1 and TRBJ2-1; 8 central bases correspond to TRBD1. CDR3 region: CASSLDRVDEQFF. In nucleotide form, the sequence is TGTGCCAGCAGTTTGGACAGGGTCGATGAGCAGTTCTTC.